What follows describes a single T cell receptor beta chain. What it binds is not known. The CDR3 consists of 18 residues. V dropped 7 bases and J dropped 9; count of bases not matched to a gene: 19. This sample is drawn from a study of shared clonotypes between healthy human individuals. Study summary: Donors were a couple of women and three men aged 18 to 49. Study-level points and caveats: Generation of non-shared clonotypes was less probable than generation of clonotypes shared by all four donors.

Profiling relied on immunoSEQ multiplex PCR, and the TCRdb table lists in-frame clones only, not all of them. In the table there are around 610,000 clones, approximately 96% of which are singletons. Naive CD8 cells lacked CD45RO and underwent positive selection for CCR7, leaving out terminally differentiated effector memory CD45RA+ cells. This clonotype was obtained from a woman between 25 and 40 years old in good health. The genes are TRBV6-7 and TRBJ2-1; TRBD1 matches at 12 bases. TRBV6-7 is flagged as an ORF with uncertain function. Sample: naive CD8+ T cells sorted from blood. The CDR3 spells CASNLRRPGQGARGEQFF. In DNA, the CDR3 is TGTGCCAGCAACTTACGGAGACCGGGACAGGGGGCCCGCGGTGAGCAGTTCTTC.